The source of this T cell receptor (beta chain) is a study of blood T cell repertoires in COVID-19. The CDR3 is 14 residues long. Germline assignment: CDR1 SGHTA and CDR2 FQGNSA. Deletions cut 4 bases from V and 2 bases from J, with 11 bases between. There are a few counts of this clone. The repertoire was sequenced with immunoSEQ multiplex PCR; TCRdb's copy has only in-frame clones and lacks some. The table lists 150,000 to 200,000 clones, roughly 84% of them singletons. Sequences were obtained from PBMCs or T cells enriched from blood (not recorded which). The chain combines TRBV7-2 with TRBJ1-2, with a weak D call TRBD1 (6 bases). This clonotype originated in an older man who had been exposed to COVID-19. The CDR3 DNA is TGTGCCAGCAGCTCCCAGACAGGAAACTATGGCTACACCTTC. Its translation: CASSSQTGNYGYTF.